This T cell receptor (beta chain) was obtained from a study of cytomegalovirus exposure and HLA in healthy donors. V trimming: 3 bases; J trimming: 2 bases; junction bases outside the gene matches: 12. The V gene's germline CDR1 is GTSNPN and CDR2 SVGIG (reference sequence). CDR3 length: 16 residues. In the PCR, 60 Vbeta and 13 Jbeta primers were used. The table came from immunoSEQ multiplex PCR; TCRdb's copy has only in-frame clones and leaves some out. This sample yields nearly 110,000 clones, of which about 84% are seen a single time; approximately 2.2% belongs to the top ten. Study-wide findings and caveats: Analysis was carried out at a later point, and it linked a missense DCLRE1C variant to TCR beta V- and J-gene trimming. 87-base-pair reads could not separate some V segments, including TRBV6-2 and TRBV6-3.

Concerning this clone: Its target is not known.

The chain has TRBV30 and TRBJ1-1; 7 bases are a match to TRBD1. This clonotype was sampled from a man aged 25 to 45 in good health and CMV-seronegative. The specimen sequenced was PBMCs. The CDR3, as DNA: TGTGCCTGGAGACTGCTCGGGACAGTAAAAAACACTGAAGCTTTCTTT. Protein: CAWRLLGTVKNTEAFF.